These T cell receptor beta chains were read from a single sample in a study of cytotoxic CD8 clonotypes in ibrutinib-treated CLL. Method: immunoSEQ multiplex PCR; TCRdb's copy keeps in-frame clones and lacks some. The profile shows some 98,000 clones, more than 75% of them singletons. The sample was PBMCs, taken after 12 months of ibrutinib treatment. The receptors come from a human donor with chronic lymphocytic leukemia. Each CDR3 is given with its conserved first and last residue. Fields, in order: D gene, clone size, J gene, V gene, CDR3 protein, CDR3 DNA. The D gene is left open where the match is weak. Not all rows give a size; the values are once, few, many and, for expanded clones, a class.

D: -; size: few; J: TRBJ1-1; V: TRBV5-6; CDR3: CASSLQQGKAFF; DNA: TGTGCCAGCAGCCTCCAACAGGGCAAAGCTTTCTTT
D: -; size: -; J: TRBJ1-2; V: TRBV10-3; CDR3: CAISIGTGPSGYTF; DNA: TGTGCCATCAGCATCGGGACCGGTCCGAGTGGCTACACCTTC
D: TRBD1; size: -; J: TRBJ2-7; V: TRBV2; CDR3: CASSAAGGFYEQYF; DNA: TGTGCCAGCAGTGCCGCAGGGGGCTTCTACGAGCAGTACTTC
D: TRBD2; size: once; J: TRBJ2-5; V: TRBV10-3; CDR3: CAISDHPGTSGAQETQYF; DNA: TGTGCCATCAGTGATCATCCCGGGACTAGCGGAGCTCAAGAGACCCAGTACTTC
D: -; size: -; J: TRBJ1-1; V: TRBV7-2; CDR3: CASSFRRTEAFF; DNA: TGTGCCAGCAGCTTCAGAAGAACTGAAGCTTTCTTT
D: -; size: few; J: TRBJ1-4; V: TRBV14; CDR3: CASSQNIRGKLFF; DNA: TGTGCCAGCAGCCAAAACATCCGTGGAAAACTGTTTTTT
D: -; size: few; J: TRBJ1-1; V: TRBV10-1; CDR3: CASSELSSGNTEAFF; DNA: TGCGCCAGCAGTGAATTATCCTCGGGGAACACTGAAGCTTTCTTT
D: -; size: -; J: TRBJ2-1; V: TRBV9; CDR3: CASSVAWSSYNEQFF; DNA: TGTGCCAGCAGCGTAGCGTGGAGCTCCTACAATGAGCAGTTCTTC
D: TRBD1; size: -; J: TRBJ2-4; V: TRBV5-1; CDR3: CASSELRTGSAKNIQYF; DNA: TGCGCCAGCAGCGAACTAAGGACAGGGTCAGCGAAAAACATTCAGTACTTC
D: TRBD1; size: -; J: TRBJ2-5; V: TRBV5-8; CDR3: CASSPQGAVGETQYF; DNA: TGTGCCAGCAGCCCACAGGGGGCAGTTGGAGAGACCCAGTACTTC
D: TRBD1; size: -; J: TRBJ2-7; V: TRBV29-1; CDR3: CSVVGRDRGNYYEQYF; DNA: TGCAGCGTTGTCGGTCGCGACAGGGGGAATTACTACGAGCAGTACTTC
D: TRBD1; size: -; J: TRBJ1-2; V: TRBV5-1; CDR3: CASSPNPPGQGNYGYTF; DNA: TGCGCCAGCAGCCCAAATCCCCCGGGACAGGGGAACTATGGCTACACCTTC
D: -; size: once; J: TRBJ2-7; V: TRBV19; CDR3: CASGRRDTAYEQYF; DNA: TGTGCCAGCGGAAGACGGGACACCGCCTACGAGCAGTACTTC
D: TRBD1; size: -; J: TRBJ1-6; V: TRBV19; CDR3: CASVDRVGSPLHF; DNA: TGTGCCAGCGTCGACAGGGTAGGCTCACCCCTCCACTTT
D: TRBD1; size: -; J: TRBJ1-1; V: TRBV15; CDR3: CATSGLQGNGNTEAFF; DNA: TGTGCCACCAGCGGGTTACAGGGGAATGGGAACACTGAAGCTTTCTTT
D: TRBD2; size: -; J: TRBJ2-1; V: TRBV5-1; CDR3: CASSLATLAGSYNEQFF; DNA: TGCGCCAGCAGCTTGGCTACGCTAGCGGGGAGCTACAATGAGCAGTTCTTC
D: -; size: -; J: TRBJ2-7; V: TRBV4-3; CDR3: CASSQGYAYEQYF; DNA: TGCGCCAGCAGCCAAGGCTACGCCTACGAGCAGTACTTC
D: -; size: few; J: TRBJ1-5; V: TRBV19; CDR3: CASSIRGKDNQPQHF; DNA: TGTGCCAGTAGTATACGGGGTAAGGACAATCAGCCCCAGCATTTT
D: -; size: -; J: TRBJ1-3; V: TRBV29-1; CDR3: CSVAGSRTTGNTIYF; DNA: TGCAGCGTTGCTGGATCACGGACAACTGGAAACACCATATATTTT
D: TRBD1; size: -; J: TRBJ1-1; V: TRBV20-1; CDR3: CSAGDRAEAFF; DNA: TGCAGTGCTGGGGACAGGGCTGAAGCTTTCTTT
D: -; size: -; J: TRBJ2-7; V: TRBV5-1; CDR3: CASSLPEAYEQYF; DNA: TGCGCCAGCAGCTTGCCGGAAGCCTACGAGCAGTACTTC
D: TRBD1; size: -; J: TRBJ1-1; V: TRBV4-3; CDR3: CASSPTAGQGLEAFF; DNA: TGCGCCAGCAGCCCAACTGCGGGACAGGGGTTAGAAGCTTTCTTT
D: -; size: once; J: TRBJ1-2; V: TRBV7-2; CDR3: CASSPSKGAYGYTF; DNA: TGTGCCAGCAGCCCCTCAAAGGGAGCCTATGGCTACACCTTC
D: -; size: -; J: TRBJ1-1; V: TRBV5-4; CDR3: CASSPETGTKNTEAFF; DNA: TGTGCCAGCAGCCCTGAAACCGGGACAAAAAACACTGAAGCTTTCTTT
D: -; size: -; J: TRBJ2-2; V: TRBV7-3; CDR3: CASSLRPANTGELFF; DNA: TGTGCCAGCAGCTTAAGGCCCGCGAACACCGGGGAGCTGTTTTTT
D: TRBD1; size: -; J: TRBJ1-5; V: TRBV7-2; CDR3: CASSLSDRASQPQHF; DNA: TGTGCCAGCAGCCTCTCGGACAGGGCATCTCAGCCCCAGCATTTT
D: -; size: -; J: TRBJ2-7; V: TRBV7-9; CDR3: CASSPWSRRDTQDEQYF; DNA: TGTGCCAGCAGCCCTTGGTCTAGGCGGGACACCCAGGACGAGCAGTACTTC
D: -; size: -; J: TRBJ1-4; V: TRBV15; CDR3: CATSGYEEKLFF; DNA: TGTGCCACCAGCGGGTACGAGGAAAAACTGTTTTTT
D: TRBD1; size: -; J: TRBJ2-5; V: TRBV4-1; CDR3: CASSQPGQGFRETQYF; DNA: TGCGCCAGCAGCCAACCTGGACAGGGATTCCGAGAGACCCAGTACTTC
D: -; size: -; J: TRBJ1-4; V: TRBV7-9; CDR3: CASSAGTTNEKLFF; DNA: TGTGCCAGCAGCGCCGGTACAACTAATGAAAAACTGTTTTTT
D: TRBD1; size: -; J: TRBJ2-7; V: TRBV6-1; CDR3: CASSSPSGQGNEQYF; DNA: TGTGCCAGCAGTTCCCCGTCGGGACAGGGCAACGAGCAGTACTTC
D: -; size: -; J: TRBJ2-3; V: TRBV27; CDR3: CASRQVVPDTQYF; DNA: TGTGCCAGCCGTCAAGTCGTCCCAGATACGCAGTATTTT
D: -; size: -; J: TRBJ1-2; V: TRBV25-1; CDR3: CASSHGEGGYTF; DNA: TGTGCCAGCAGCCACGGCGAAGGGGGCTACACCTTC
D: TRBD1; size: -; J: TRBJ2-4; V: TRBV18; CDR3: CASSPGTGLAKNIQYF; DNA: TGTGCCAGCTCACCCGGGACAGGGCTAGCCAAAAACATTCAGTACTTC